These 27 T cell receptor beta chains were all obtained from the same sample, sequenced in a study of blood T cell repertoires in COVID-19. Sequenced by immunoSEQ multiplex PCR; TCRdb stores in-frame clones only, minus some. The sample carries about 180,000 clones, around 89% recorded once. Material: peripheral blood. The receptors here all came from a man younger than 35 who had recovered from COVID-19.

V and J are TRBV21-1 and TRBJ2-7; the table's TRBD2 call for D was not verified on the DNA. TRBV21-1 constitutes a pseudogene. The CDR3 is made up of 12 amino acids. The CDR3 DNA follows: TGTGCCCGAAGGAGGCATCCCTACGAGCAGTACTTC. Translating it yields CARRRHPYEQYF.

V usage is TRBV7-9 and J usage is TRBJ1-4; a possible D gene is TRBD1 (5 bases). Deletions cut 1 base from V and 6 bases from J, with 12 bases between. The CDR3 has 15 amino acids. Germline values: CDR1 SEHNR, CDR2 FQNEAQ (reference sequence). The CDR3 DNA is TGTGCCAGCAGCTTAGTGCGGCCAGGGTATGAAAAACTGTTTTTT. It yields the protein CASSLVRPGYEKLFF.

In its sample, this clone was seen once. The CDR3 sequence is CASSQDTVGTTQYF. In DNA form, the CDR3 reads TGTGCCAGCAGCCAAGACACAGTGGGTACGACCCAGTACTTC. The V and J genes are TRBV3-1 (or the pseudogene TRBV3-2) and TRBJ2-5; D not resolved. V gave up 0 bases and J gave up 7 bases, with 12 bases separating them. This CDR3 is built from 14 residues. Germline CDR1 reads LGHDT; CDR2 reads YNNKEL (reference sequence).

The chain uses TRBV5-4 and TRBJ1-2, with D hard to call. The CDR3 length is 16 residues. V was shortened by 3 bases and J by 0 bases, with 15 bases between the two germline ends. Germline CDR1 SGHNT, CDR2 YYREEE (reference sequence). CDR3 nucleotides: TGTGCCAGCAGCTCCGAGGGTAGTCGGGCTAACTATGGCTACACCTTC. It translates to CASSSEGSRANYGYTF.

This chain uses TRBV12-3 or TRBV12-4 with TRBJ1-1; D uncertain. The CDR3 spans 13 residues. V lost 11 bases and J 4 bases, leaving 17 bases between the germline ends. Here the CDR3 DNA reads TGTGCCGGCGAGTTAGGAGGAGTCACTGAAGCTTTCTTT. As protein: CAGELGGVTEAFF.

The V and J genes are TRBV2 and TRBJ2-5; 12 nucleotides align to TRBD2. J was trimmed by 5 bases and V by 7 bases; bases with no gene match: 5. Germline CDR1 is SNHLY and CDR2 is FYNNEI. The CDR3 runs 14 residues. The CDR3 loop reads CASTTSGRRETQYF. The CDR3 bases are TGTGCCAGCACTACTAGCGGGAGGAGGGAGACCCAGTACTTC.

This clone was seen only once. The chain employs TRBV10-3 and TRBJ2-1; the match to TRBD2 covers 13 bases. The CDR3 is 14 residues long. Trimming took 4 bases from V and 10 from J; bases not matched to a gene: 4. Germline assignment: CDR1 ENHRY and CDR2 SYGVKD. CDR3 in amino acids: CAISVETSGREQFF. The CDR3 bases are TGTGCCATCAGTGTAGAGACTAGCGGGAGGGAGCAGTTCTTC.

J is TRBJ2-1 and V is TRBV7-2; perhaps TRBD1 as D (6 bases). V lost 4 bases and J lost 4, with 8 bases in between. Germline CDR1 reads SGHTA; CDR2 reads FQGNSA. The length of the CDR3 is 13 residues. As DNA, the CDR3 is TGTGCCAGCAGCTCAGACAGGTACAATGAGCAGTTCTTC. It specifies CASSSDRYNEQFF.

The chain uses TRBV19 and TRBJ2-7; 10 nucleotides line up with TRBD1. The CDR3 sequence is 12 residues long. Trimming removed 8 bases from V and 5 bases from J; junction bases left unmatched: 3. Per germline, CDR1 LNHDA and CDR2 SQIVND (reference sequence). CDR3 sequence (DNA): TGTGCCAGTGGGACAGGGGACCACGAGCAGTACTTC. Its protein product is CASGTGDHEQYF.

This rearrangement joins TRBV9 to TRBJ2-2; no clear D. The V end lost 0 bases, the J end lost 4 bases, and 4 bases lay between the germline ends. CDR3 size: 13 residues. CDR1 is SGDLS and CDR2 is YYNGEE in the germline V gene. CDR3 amino acids: CASSVVSTGELFF. CDR3 in DNA: TGTGCCAGCAGCGTAGTTAGCACCGGGGAGCTGTTTTTT. The entire variable domain, with the rest obtained from reference TRBV9 and TRBJ2-2, is as follows: DSGVTQTPKHLITATGQRVTLRCSPRSGDLSVYWYQQSLDQGLQFLIQYYNGEERAKGNILERFSAQQFPDLHSELNLSSLELGDSALYFCASSVVSTGELFFGEGSRLTVL.

This clone was recorded once. J is TRBJ2-7 and V is TRBV27, with a possible D match to TRBD2 (6 bases). V shed 2 bases and J shed 4 bases, with 12 bases lying between them. The CDR3 runs 14 residues. Germline assignment: CDR1 MNHEY and CDR2 SMNVEV (reference sequence). CDR3 sequence: CASSLDGRGYEQYF. The CDR3 DNA reads TGTGCCAGCAGTTTAGACGGGAGAGGGTACGAGCAGTACTTC.

V usage is TRBV5-6 and J usage is TRBJ1-1, with 8 bases lining up with TRBD1. The CDR3 runs to 14 residues. Germline-derived CDR1 and CDR2 are SGHDT and YYEEEE. V was pared by 1 base and J by 5 bases, with 4 bases of the junction left unmatched. The CDR3 sequence: CASSLSDRATEAFF. CDR3 sequence (DNA): TGTGCCAGCAGCTTGTCGGACAGGGCGACTGAAGCTTTCTTT.

The chain employs TRBV5-6 and TRBJ1-1, with D tentatively TRBD1 (5 bases). Trimming removed 4 bases at V and 0 bases at J, with 13 bases between. This CDR3 contains 15 residues. Germline loops: CDR1 SGHDT, CDR2 YYEEEE. For the CDR3, the DNA is TGTGCCAGCAGCCCCGAGACAGTGATGAACACTGAAGCTTTCTTT. Protein: CASSPETVMNTEAFF.

V gene TRBV24-1 combines with J gene TRBJ1-4, with 7 bases aligning to TRBD1. The CDR3 loop spans 16 amino acids. The ends lost 3 bases at V and 4 bases at J; junction bases unmatched: 7. CDR1 is KGHDR and CDR2 is SFDVKD in the germline V gene. The CDR3 protein is CATSDNNRGVNEKLFF. The CDR3 region has the DNA TGTGCCACCAGTGATAACAACAGGGGAGTTAATGAAAAACTGTTTTTT.

The chain uses TRBV9 and TRBJ2-2; 7 nucleotides agree with TRBD1. There are 18 residues in the CDR3. Trimming took 0 bases from V and 1 from J; bases not matched to a gene: 9. The V gene's germline CDR1 is SGDLS and CDR2 YYNGEE. DNA of the CDR3: TGTGCCAGCAGCGTAGCCTCGACAGGGAAGGGGAACACCGGGGAGCTGTTTTTT. Residues: CASSVASTGKGNTGELFF. The complete variable domain, with remaining parts taken from reference TRBV9 and TRBJ2-2, reads DSGVTQTPKHLITATGQRVTLRCSPRSGDLSVYWYQQSLDQGLQFLIQYYNGEERAKGNILERFSAQQFPDLHSELNLSSLELGDSALYFCASSVASTGKGNTGELFFGEGSRLTVL.

V and J are TRBV7-2 and TRBJ1-2; D unresolved. Trimming removed 3 bases from V and 4 bases from J, with 15 bases in between. The CDR3 loop spans 15 amino acids. The germline V gene encodes CDR1 SGHTA and CDR2 FQGNSA. DNA of the CDR3: TGTGCCAGCAGCTTGGCGGGAACCAAGGGCTATGGCTACACCTTC. Its protein product is CASSLAGTKGYGYTF. Variable domain in full (rest from reference TRBV7-2 and TRBJ1-2): GAGVSQSPSNKVTEKGKDVELRCDPISGHTALYWYRQSLGQGLEFLIYFQGNSAPDKSGLPSDRFSAERTGGSVSTLTIQRTQQEDSAVYLCASSLAGTKGYGYTFGSGTRLTVV.

The chain couples TRBV30 to TRBJ2-7, with 11 bases matching TRBD1. With V trimmed by 3 bases and J by 2 bases, 0 bases remained unmatched. There are 13 residues in the CDR3. Germline lookup yields CDR1 GTSNPN and CDR2 SVGIG (reference sequence). The CDR3 DNA follows: TGTGCCTGGAGGGGACAGGGGGCCTACGAGCAGTACTTC. It specifies CAWRGQGAYEQYF.

This chain connects TRBV28 to TRBJ2-6; D is perhaps TRBD1 (5 bases). CDR1 MDHEN and CDR2 SYDVKM come from the germline V gene. The CDR3 is made up of 15 amino acids. Trimming shortened V by 5 bases and J by 0 bases, and 8 bases separated the two germline ends. CDR3 coding DNA: TGTGCCAGCAGTCAGACAGACTCTGGGGCCAACGTCCTGACTTTC. Protein sequence: CASSQTDSGANVLTF.

This chain uses TRBV5-3 with TRBJ1-2; the D gene is possibly TRBD1 (5 bases). TRBV5-3 is an open reading frame, and its role is uncertain. V was cut by 6 bases and J by 0 bases, with 9 bases left in between. The CDR3 spans 13 residues. DNA of the CDR3: TGTGCCAGAAAGGGGTTTCCTAACTATGGCTACACCTTC. It codes for CARKGFPNYGYTF.

This sequence joins TRBV18 and TRBJ2-3; D uncertain. The V gene's germline CDR1 is KGHSH and CDR2 LQKENI. The CDR3 has 12 amino acids. Trimming removed 3 bases at V and 5 bases at J, with 6 bases between. CDR3 residues: CASSPSVDTQYF. CDR3 in DNA: TGTGCCAGCTCACCGTCGGTAGATACGCAGTATTTT.

This clone was recorded a few times. This chain links TRBV4-2 with TRBJ2-6, with D unclear. Trimming removed 3 bases at V and 2 bases at J, with 14 bases between. This CDR3 is built from 17 residues. CDR1 is LGHNA, CDR2 YNFKEQ, per germline. CDR3 bases: TGTGCCAGCAGCCAGTCTCCTCCTAAAACTGGGGCCAACGTCCTGACTTTC. Protein: CASSQSPPKTGANVLTF.

The V call is TRBV7-2, the J call TRBJ2-1; 8 bases match TRBD2. V dropped 4 bases and J dropped 13; count of bases not matched to a gene: 9. Looked up from germline, CDR1 is SGHTA and CDR2 is FQGNSA. CDR3 size: 13 residues. CDR3 residues: CASSSRTSPVQFF. CDR3 bases: TGTGCCAGCAGCTCGAGGACTAGCCCGGTCCAGTTCTTC.

This clone was detected once. The CDR3 protein is CASSQGLRGKKTQYF. DNA for the CDR3: TGTGCCAGCAGCCAAGGGTTGAGAGGGAAAAAGACCCAGTACTTC. The J gene is TRBJ2-5, the V gene TRBV14; D is possibly TRBD2 (5 bases). Germline loops: CDR1 SGHDN, CDR2 FVKESK. The V and J ends lost 1 base and 6 bases respectively, with 15 bases between them. The CDR3 is made up of 15 amino acids.

This clone showed up just once. V and J are TRBV6-5 and TRBJ2-1; 11 bases fit TRBD1. The V gene's germline CDR1 is MNHEY and CDR2 SVGAGI. The V segment lost 6 bases and the J segment 9 bases; nucleotides outside the gene matches: 7. The length of the CDR3 is 14 residues. The CDR3 coding sequence is TGTGCCAGCAGCCACGGGACAGGGGGAGTTGAGCAGTTCTTC. Protein product: CASSHGTGGVEQFF.

The chain combines TRBV4-3 with TRBJ2-2; D not resolved. The CDR3 covers 17 residues. Germline loops: CDR1 LGHNA, CDR2 YSLEER. The V gene lost 0 bases and the J gene lost 4 bases, with 15 bases spanning the gap. CDR3 coding DNA: TGCGCCAGCAGCCAAGACCCCCTCCCGGAGAGCACCGGGGAGCTGTTTTTT. Amino acid sequence: CASSQDPLPESTGELFF.

This rearrangement joins TRBV2 to TRBJ1-5, with no clear D. The CDR3 covers 14 residues. The V and J ends lost 5 bases and 3 bases respectively, with 11 bases between them. Germline CDR1 reads SNHLY; CDR2 reads FYNNEI. The CDR3 DNA is TGTGCCAGCAGTCGAGACATGCCCAATCAGCCCCAGCATTTT. Its protein is CASSRDMPNQPQHF.

The chain links TRBV5-1 to TRBJ2-7; 9 bases are a match to TRBD1. Trimming removed 4 bases from V and 7 bases from J; junction bases left unmatched: 12. The CDR3 totals 15 residues. Germline-derived CDR1 and CDR2 are SGHRS and YFSETQ. The CDR3 coding sequence is TGCGCCAGCAGCCGCGTCCCGGGACAGGGTCAAGAGCAGTACTTC. It is translated as CASSRVPGQGQEQYF.